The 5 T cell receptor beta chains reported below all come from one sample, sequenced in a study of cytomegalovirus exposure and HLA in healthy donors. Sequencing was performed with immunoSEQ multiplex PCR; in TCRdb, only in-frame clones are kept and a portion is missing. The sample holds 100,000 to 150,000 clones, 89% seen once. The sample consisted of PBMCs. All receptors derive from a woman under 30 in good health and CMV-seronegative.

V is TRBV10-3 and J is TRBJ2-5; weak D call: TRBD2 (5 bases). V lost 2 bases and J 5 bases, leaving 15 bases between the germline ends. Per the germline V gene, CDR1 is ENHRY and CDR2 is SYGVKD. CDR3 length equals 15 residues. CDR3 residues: CAISERAAGEETQYF. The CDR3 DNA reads TGTGCCATCAGTGAGCGGGCGGCGGGTGAGGAGACCCAGTACTTC.

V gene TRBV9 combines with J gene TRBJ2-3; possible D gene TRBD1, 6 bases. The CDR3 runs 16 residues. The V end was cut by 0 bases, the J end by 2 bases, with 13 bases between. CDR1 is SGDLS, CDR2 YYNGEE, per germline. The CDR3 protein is CASSVAWGHNTDTQYF. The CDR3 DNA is TGTGCCAGCAGCGTAGCCTGGGGGCACAACACAGATACGCAGTATTTT.

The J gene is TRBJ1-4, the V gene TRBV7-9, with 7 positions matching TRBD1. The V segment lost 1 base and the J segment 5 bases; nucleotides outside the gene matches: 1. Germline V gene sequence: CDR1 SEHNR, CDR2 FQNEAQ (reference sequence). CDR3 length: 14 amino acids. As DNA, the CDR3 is TGTGCCAGCAGCTTAGTGACAGGGAATGAAAAACTGTTTTTT. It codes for CASSLVTGNEKLFF.

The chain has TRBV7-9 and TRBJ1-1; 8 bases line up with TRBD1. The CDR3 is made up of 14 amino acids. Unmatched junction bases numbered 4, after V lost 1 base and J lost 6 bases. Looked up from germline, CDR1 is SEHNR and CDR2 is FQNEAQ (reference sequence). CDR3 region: CASSLDVTGAEAFF. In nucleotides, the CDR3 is TGTGCCAGCAGCTTAGATGTGACAGGGGCTGAAGCTTTCTTT.

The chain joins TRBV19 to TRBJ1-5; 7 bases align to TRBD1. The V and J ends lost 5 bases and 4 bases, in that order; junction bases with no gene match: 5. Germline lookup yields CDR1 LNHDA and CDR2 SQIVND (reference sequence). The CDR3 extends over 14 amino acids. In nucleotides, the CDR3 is TGTGCCAGTAGTCCTCGGGACAGTAATCAGCCCCAGCATTTT. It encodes CASSPRDSNQPQHF.